What follows are 18 T cell receptor beta chains derived from one specimen sequenced in a study of early T cells in non-severe SARS-CoV-2 infection. TCRdb called the 5' RACE reads again in MiXCR, with one record for every CDR3 protein. The data contain about 48,000 distinct CDR3 sequences, around 6.5% of them singletons. Sample: whole blood, taken at baseline. The receptor source for this set is an adult who was a healthcare worker with PCR-confirmed SARS-CoV-2 infection or an uninfected control (not recorded which).

This clonotype came up a few times. The CDR3 sequence is CASSIQRNEKLFF. The CDR3 DNA reads TGTGCCAGTAGTATCCAGCGAAATGAAAAACTGTTTTTT. The chain recombines TRBV19 with TRBJ1-4; no definite D call. The CDR3 contains 13 residues. From germline, CDR1 is LNHDA and CDR2 SQIVND (reference sequence). V was cut by 3 bases and J by 5 bases, with 7 bases left in between.

Within the sample, this clonotype is medium-sized (0.01 to 0.1%). CDR3 region: CASSRLATGAGTDTQYF. In DNA, the CDR3 is TGCGCCAGCAGCCGCTTAGCTACAGGGGCGGGCACAGATACGCAGTATTTT. The chain couples TRBV4-3 to TRBJ2-3; TRBD1 matches at 7 bases. The V gene end was trimmed by 4 bases and the J gene end by 1 base; junction bases not matched to a gene: 11. The CDR3 runs 17 residues. In germline, CDR1 is LGHNA, CDR2 YSLEER.

This clonotype was detected only a few times. The chain has TRBV3-1 and TRBJ2-5, with D possibly being TRBD2 (5 bases). There are 13 residues in the CDR3. Germline V lookup: CDR1 LGHDT, CDR2 YNNKEL (reference sequence). V was pared by 10 bases and J by 5 bases, with 17 bases between. DNA for the CDR3: TGTGCCACGCTAGCTGATGGCAGGGAGACCCAGTACTTC. It is translated as CATLADGRETQYF.

In this sample, this clonotype turned up a few times. This chain joins TRBV18 and TRBJ2-3; TRBD1 aligns across 10 bases. CDR3 size: 16 residues. With 4 bases clipped from V and 1 base from J, the junction kept 5 bases outside the gene matches. Germline V gene data show CDR1 as KGHSH and CDR2 as LQKENI. The CDR3 protein is CASSRGTGVGTDTQYF. As DNA, the CDR3 is TGTGCCAGCTCACGCGGGACAGGGGTCGGCACAGATACGCAGTATTTT.

This clonotype was found many times. The chain recombines TRBV6-6 with TRBJ1-5; unclear D gene. Trimming took 7 bases from V and 3 from J, leaving 1 base between them. CDR1 is MNHNY, CDR2 SVGAGI, per germline (reference sequence). CDR3 length equals 10 residues. For the CDR3, the DNA is TGTGCCAGCAACAATCAGCCCCAGCATTTT. It is translated as CASNNQPQHF.

The chain uses TRBV6-5 and TRBJ2-1, with 14 positions matching TRBD2. CDR3 length equals 18 residues. CDR1 is MNHEY, CDR2 SVGAGI, per germline. With 6 bases clipped from V and 10 bases from J, the junction kept 17 bases outside the gene matches. The CDR3 region is CASSRVPGLAGELGEQFF. CDR3 coding DNA: TGTGCCAGCAGCCGAGTGCCGGGACTAGCGGGAGAATTGGGAGAGCAGTTCTTC.

The chain employs TRBV27 and TRBJ2-3; D ambiguous. From germline, CDR1 is MNHEY and CDR2 SMNVEV (reference sequence). Trimming took off 8 bases at V and 3 bases at J, with 9 bases between the two ends. The CDR3 runs to 12 residues. The CDR3 sequence is CASAIKTDTQYF. The CDR3 DNA reads TGTGCCAGCGCAATAAAAACAGATACGCAGTATTTT.

V and J are TRBV4-3 and TRBJ1-6; 9 bases match TRBD1. Germline CDR1 is LGHNA and CDR2 is YSLEER. V was pared by 1 base and J by 10 bases, with 2 bases of the junction left unmatched. CDR3 length: 14 residues. CDR3: CASSQGTGVSPLHF. For the CDR3, the DNA is TGCGCCAGCAGCCAAGGGACAGGGGTCTCACCCCTCCACTTT.

This clonotype came up a few times. This chain uses TRBV29-1 with TRBJ2-7; a weak D match, TRBD2 (6 bases). The CDR3 totals 16 residues. CDR1 is SQVTM, CDR2 ANQGSEA, per germline. V was clipped by 6 bases and J by 1 base, with 22 bases between them. The CDR3 is CSVSKGGSGVSYEQYF. For the CDR3, the DNA is TGCAGCGTCTCGAAGGGCGGGTCGGGGGTTTCCTACGAGCAGTACTTC.

This rearrangement joins TRBV5-4 to TRBJ2-3; 8 bases are shared with TRBD2. The CDR3 contains 15 residues. V shed 4 bases and J 0 bases; nucleotides not matched to a gene: 4. From germline, CDR1 is SGHNT and CDR2 YYREEE (reference sequence). The CDR3 nucleotides read TGTGCCAGCAGCGTAGGACTAGCAAGCACAGATACGCAGTATTTT. Translating it yields CASSVGLASTDTQYF. The whole variable domain, filled in from reference TRBV5-4 and TRBJ2-3, reads ETGVTQSPTHLIKTRGQQVTLRCSSQSGHNTVSWYQQALGQGPQFIFQYYREEENGRGNFPPRFSGLQFPNYSSELNVNALELDDSALYLCASSVGLASTDTQYFGPGTRLTVL.

This chain joins TRBV7-9 and TRBJ2-7; 9 bases match TRBD2. Germline V lookup: CDR1 SEHNR, CDR2 FQNEAQ (reference sequence). The V and J ends lost 4 bases and 0 bases, in that order; junction bases with no gene match: 7. The CDR3 has 16 amino acids. The CDR3 DNA is TGTGCCAGCAGCTCAACTAGCGGGCTCCACTCCTACGAGCAGTACTTC. It yields the protein CASSSTSGLHSYEQYF.

V is TRBV19 and J is TRBJ2-3; TRBD2 is a possible D gene (5 bases). Germline values: CDR1 LNHDA, CDR2 SQIVND (reference sequence). V was pared by 5 bases and J by 0 bases, with 12 bases between. The CDR3 has 15 residues. CDR3 region: CASSVTGISTDTQYF. As DNA, the CDR3 is TGTGCCAGTAGTGTCACCGGGATAAGCACAGATACGCAGTATTTT.

The chain joins TRBV11-2 to TRBJ1-1; 10 nucleotides agree with TRBD1. This CDR3 is 14 amino acids long. The germline V gene has CDR1 SGHAT and CDR2 FQNNGV. J lost 6 bases, V lost 3 bases, and 4 bases had no gene match. DNA of the CDR3: TGTGCCAGCAGCTTGGGACAGGGGCTCGCTGAAGCTTTCTTT. This sequence encodes CASSLGQGLAEAFF. The variable domain in full, with the rest retrieved from reference TRBV11-2 and TRBJ1-1, is EAGVAQSPRYKIIEKRQSVAFWCNPISGHATLYWYQQILGQGPKLLIQFQNNGVVDDSQLPKDRFSAERLKGVDSTLKIQPAKLEDSAVYLCASSLGQGLAEAFFGQGTRLTVV.

There are a few counts of this clonotype. The V and J genes are TRBV6-1 and TRBJ2-5, with D tentatively TRBD1 or TRBD2 (6 bases each). Trimming removed 6 bases from V and 11 bases from J, with 16 bases in between. CDR3 length equals 12 residues. Germline lookup yields CDR1 MNHNS and CDR2 SASEGT. CDR3: CASSTTGRTQYF. CDR3 DNA sequence: TGTGCCAGCAGCACCACAGGGAGGACTCAGTACTTC.

In its sample, this clonotype was seen many times. CDR3 region: CASNIGGNTEAFF. The CDR3 DNA reads as TGTGCCAGCAATATAGGGGGGAACACTGAAGCTTTCTTT. The genes are TRBV2 and TRBJ1-1, with D perhaps matching TRBD1 (6 bases). Germline V lookup: CDR1 SNHLY, CDR2 FYNNEI. V lost 7 bases, J lost 1 base, and 10 bases lay in between. The length of the CDR3 is 13 residues.

This clonotype occurred many times. This chain uses TRBV6-1 with TRBJ1-2; possible D gene TRBD1, 5 bases. Germline V gene lookup returns CDR1 MNHNS and CDR2 SASEGT. V lost 7 bases, J lost 5 bases, and 14 bases lay in between. The CDR3 is 13 amino acids. The CDR3 nucleotides are TGTGCCAGCATGGGGGGAGGTGCTTATGGCTACACCTTC. This encodes CASMGGGAYGYTF.

There are a few counts of this clonotype. The V and J genes are TRBV15 and TRBJ2-3, with D perhaps TRBD1 (6 bases). CDR3 length: 15 amino acids. Trimming cost V 2 bases and J 0 bases, with 9 bases left between them. Germline V CDR1 and CDR2: LNHNV, YYDKDF (reference sequence). CDR3 in amino acids: CATSRNRVSTDTQYF. DNA of the CDR3: TGTGCCACCAGCAGAAACAGGGTTAGCACAGATACGCAGTATTTT.

This clonotype was counted at least ten times. The chain joins TRBV7-8 to TRBJ2-2, with no clear D. V was pared by 1 base and J by 7 bases, with 10 bases between. Germline V gene lookup returns CDR1 SGHVS and CDR2 FQNEAQ. The CDR3 runs to 14 residues. The CDR3 DNA reads TGTGCCAGCAGCTTAGGACAACAAGTCGGGGAGCTGTTTTTT. Translated, it gives CASSLGQQVGELFF. The complete variable domain, with remaining parts taken from reference TRBV7-8 and TRBJ2-2, reads GAGVSQSPRYKVAKRGQDVALRCDPISGHVSLFWYQQALGQGPEFLTYFQNEAQLDKSGLPSDRFFAERPEGSVSTLKIQRTQQEDSAVYLCASSLGQQVGELFFGEGSRLTVL.